This passage covers 13 T cell receptor beta chains from one sample sequenced in a study of glioma-infiltrating T cells. Using RNA template, CDR3s of TCR alpha and beta were amplified with iRepertoire arm-PCR. TCRdb analysed the multiplex PCR reads with MiXCR anew, one entry per CDR3 protein. The repertoire holds about 140,000 distinct CDR3 sequences, with more than 35% as singletons. Source material: glioma tissue, nonneoplastic brain tissue, or PBMCs (not recorded which). The receptors come from a human donor with low-grade glioma or glioblastoma, undergoing nonglioma brain surgery, or in good health (not recorded which).

The chain uses TRBV16 and TRBJ1-1; no reliable D call. CDR3 size: 13 residues. V was shortened by 4 bases and J by 3 bases, with 9 bases between the two germline ends. CDR1 KGHSY and CDR2 FQNENV come from the germline V gene. CDR3 nucleotides: TGTGCCAGCAGCCCGATTATAGACACTGAAGCTTTCTTT. This gives the protein CASSPIIDTEAFF.

This chain uses TRBV20-1 with TRBJ2-7; D unresolved. CDR1 is DFQATT, CDR2 SNEGSKA, per germline (reference sequence). This CDR3 region has 12 residues. Trimming removed 1 base at V and 4 bases at J, with 8 bases between. CDR3 sequence reads: CSARGYTYEQYF. In DNA form, the CDR3 reads TGCAGTGCTAGAGGTTACACTTACGAGCAGTACTTC.

About this clonotype itself: A read error may explain this, as a much larger clone is one base away. The genes are TRBV2 and TRBJ1-1, with unresolved D. This CDR3 region has 12 residues. V was cut by 6 bases and J by 1 base, with 6 bases left in between. Germline lookup yields CDR1 SNHLY and CDR2 FYNNEI. CDR3 sequence reads: CASRRENTEAFF. Here the CDR3 DNA reads TGTGCCAGCAGACGGGAGAACACTGAAGCTTTCTTT.

Many counts were recorded for this clonotype. The rearrangement joins TRBV7-9 to TRBJ2-7, with D possibly being TRBD2 (6 bases). The CDR3 runs 12 residues. The V gene lost 5 bases and the J gene lost 3 bases, with 8 bases spanning the gap. Germline values: CDR1 SEHNR, CDR2 FQNEAQ (reference sequence). CDR3 sequence (DNA): TGTGCCAGCAGCCCCGGGAGCTACGAGCAGTACTTC. Translated, it gives CASSPGSYEQYF.

V gene TRBV4-1 combines with J gene TRBJ2-1; 8 nucleotides align to TRBD2. Germline-derived CDR1 and CDR2 are MGHRA and YSYEKL. The trim removed 0 bases at V and 4 bases at J, leaving 8 bases unmatched. The CDR3 extends over 17 amino acids. Written as DNA, the CDR3 is TGCGCCAGCAGCCAAGATTTCACGGGGGGGCCTTACAATGAGCAGTTCTTC. Protein sequence: CASSQDFTGGPYNEQFF.

A note on this clonotype: This CDR3 fails to terminate in the conserved phenylalanine or tryptophan, so it likely reflects a read error. The chain carries TRBV24-1 and TRBJ2-3; perhaps D is TRBD1 or TRBD2 (5 bases each). Germline V gene data show CDR1 as KGHDR and CDR2 as SFDVKD. V dropped 4 bases and J dropped 6 bases, with 22 bases sitting between them. The CDR3 extends over 17 amino acids. CDR3 coding DNA: TGTGCCACCAGTGAGAAGGGACCAGCTACTGTCACGGATACGCAGTATCTT. Protein: CATSEKGPATVTDTQYL.

The sample holds a few counts of this clonotype. V usage is TRBV18 and J usage is TRBJ1-1; no firm D call. This CDR3 is 14 amino acids long. V was cut by 4 bases and J by 0 bases, with 9 bases left in between. Germline loops: CDR1 KGHSH, CDR2 LQKENI. CDR3 DNA: TGTGCCAGCTCACTGGACGGCATGAACACTGAAGCTTTCTTT. This gives the protein CASSLDGMNTEAFF.

Only a few counts were recorded for this clonotype. The chain carries TRBV6-1 and TRBJ1-5; maybe TRBD1 (5 bases). Germline CDR1 MNHNS, CDR2 SASEGT. The CDR3 runs to 17 residues. V lost 2 bases and J 6 bases, leaving 20 bases between the germline ends. The CDR3 loop reads CASSEWWGRAFTQPQHF. CDR3 nucleotides: TGTGCCAGCAGTGAATGGTGGGGCAGGGCATTTACTCAGCCCCAGCATTTT.

The chain combines TRBV20-1 with TRBJ2-5; 9 bases are a match to TRBD2. The CDR3 is 12 amino acids. The germline V gene encodes CDR1 DFQATT and CDR2 SNEGSKA (reference sequence). This CDR3 is CSTLAGQETQYF. The CDR3 coding sequence is TGCAGCACCCTAGCGGGGCAAGAGACCCAGTACTTC.

The V and J genes are TRBV5-4 and TRBJ2-1; D is perhaps TRBD2 (5 bases). Germline CDR1 reads SGHNT; CDR2 reads YYREEE (reference sequence). The CDR3 is 14 residues long. The germline V and J ends were trimmed by 2 bases and 13 bases, with 19 bases remaining between them. DNA for the CDR3: TGTGCCAGCAGCTTCAGCGGAAACAAAGAGACCCAGTTCTTC. Translation gives CASSFSGNKETQFF.

This clonotype was observed a few times. The J gene is TRBJ1-5, the V gene TRBV18; 9 bases fit TRBD1. The CDR3 is made up of 16 amino acids. Trimming took 4 bases from V and 1 from J; bases not matched to a gene: 5. The V gene's germline CDR1 is KGHSH and CDR2 LQKENI. CDR3 sequence: CASSQQGAKSNQPQHF. The CDR3 DNA sequence: TGTGCCAGCTCACAACAGGGGGCTAAGAGCAATCAGCCCCAGCATTTT.

This rearrangement joins TRBV9 to TRBJ1-1; TRBD1 matches 9 bases. The CDR3 is 15 amino acids. The V and J ends lost 4 bases and 2 bases, in that order; junction bases with no gene match: 6. The germline V gene has CDR1 SGDLS and CDR2 YYNGEE. CDR3 protein: CASSPQGAPNTEAFF. The DNA of the CDR3 is TGTGCCAGCAGCCCACAGGGGGCCCCCAACACTGAAGCTTTCTTT. The full variable domain, completed using reference TRBV9 and TRBJ1-1, is DSGVTQTPKHLITATGQRVTLRCSPRSGDLSVYWYQQSLDQGLQFLIQYYNGEERAKGNILERFSAQQFPDLHSELNLSSLELGDSALYFCASSPQGAPNTEAFFGQGTRLTVV.

This clonotype was seen ten or more times. The chain recombines TRBV10-3 with TRBJ1-1; D uncertain. The CDR3 sequence is 12 residues long. Trimming removed 1 base at V and 7 bases at J, with 7 bases between. CDR1 is ENHRY and CDR2 is SYGVKD in the germline V gene. CDR3 amino acids: CAISEFLGEAFF. The CDR3 DNA sequence: TGTGCCATCAGTGAGTTTTTGGGTGAAGCTTTCTTT.